Below are 21 T cell receptor beta chains sequenced from a single sample in a study of CD8+ T cells in alopecia areata. Sequencing templates came from extracted RNA that was reverse transcribed into cDNA. Measured with immunoSEQ multiplex PCR; TCRdb has only the in-frame clones, and not every one. The table records around 36,000 clones, more than 50% of them present only once. It was for five or six patients that CD4+ cells were sorted into CD25+CD127- cells. The sequenced sample was CD4+ Tregs sorted from blood. All receptors derive from a human donor with alopecia areata.

The V gene is TRBV7-9, the J gene TRBJ2-1; D uncertain. The germline V gene has CDR1 SEHNR and CDR2 FQNEAQ (reference sequence). Trimming took off 4 bases at V and 9 bases at J, with 16 bases between the two ends. This CDR3 has 14 residues. The CDR3 DNA follows: TGTGCCAGCAGCTACGGCCACCTCTCCCTTGAGCAGTTCTTC. Amino acid sequence: CASSYGHLSLEQFF.

In its sample, this clone was seen once. This chain links TRBV7-8 with TRBJ1-5; D remains unclear. This CDR3 spans 12 amino acids. Germline V gives CDR1 SGHVS, CDR2 FQNEAQ. Trimming removed 3 bases from V and 7 bases from J, with 7 bases in between. CDR3: CASSFFRQPQHF. The CDR3 DNA reads TGTGCCAGCAGCTTTTTCCGCCAGCCCCAGCATTTT.

The chain uses TRBV9 and TRBJ1-2; D is ambiguous. The CDR3 is made up of 14 amino acids. CDR1 SGDLS and CDR2 YYNGEE come from the germline V gene. V gave up 0 bases and J gave up 7 bases, with 13 bases separating them. The CDR3 here is CASSVGSGWSGYTF. The DNA for the CDR3 is TGTGCCAGCAGCGTAGGGAGTGGATGGTCTGGCTACACCTTC.

The CDR3 loop is CASSLGAVAGGARAQYF. The CDR3 nucleotides are TGTGCCAGCAGCCTTGGCGCCGTAGCGGGAGGTGCCCGGGCCCAGTACTTC. The V call is TRBV7-9, the J call TRBJ2-5; 10 bases line up with TRBD2. Germline values: CDR1 SEHNR, CDR2 FQNEAQ (reference sequence). The CDR3 is 17 amino acids. V lost 5 bases and J lost 9; bases outside the gene matches: 18.

V and J are TRBV18 and TRBJ1-1; D is uncertain. There are 14 residues in the CDR3. Trimming took 3 bases from V and 5 from J, leaving 13 bases between them. The germline V gene has CDR1 KGHSH and CDR2 LQKENI. CDR3 bases: TGTGCCAGCTCACCGCTCGATAGAGGTACTGAAGCTTTCTTT. Protein product: CASSPLDRGTEAFF.

The chain is built from TRBV29-1 and TRBJ2-7; possibly TRBD1 or TRBD2 for D (6 bases each). V dropped 5 bases and J dropped 0 bases, with 14 bases sitting between them. This CDR3 is 14 amino acids long. The germline gives CDR1 SQVTM, CDR2 ANQGSEA. CDR3 sequence (DNA): TGCAGCGTTCGGAGGTGGGGGGCCTCCTACGAGCAGTACTTC. It translates to CSVRRWGASYEQYF.

This chain connects TRBV29-1 to TRBJ1-1; D call uncertain. Germline V gives CDR1 SQVTM, CDR2 ANQGSEA. This CDR3 is built from 10 residues. V was pared by 8 bases and J by 10 bases, with 14 bases between. The CDR3 sequence: CSFTRVRAFF. CDR3 DNA: TGCAGCTTCACTAGGGTCAGAGCTTTCTTT.

The chain recombines TRBV27 with TRBJ2-3; TRBD2 agrees at 9 bases. The CDR3 consists of 16 residues. Germline V gives CDR1 MNHEY, CDR2 SMNVEV (reference sequence). The junction had 5 bases not matched to a gene; V was cut back by 2 bases and J by 2 bases. For the CDR3, the DNA is TGTGCCAGCAGTTTAAAAGCGGGGGGAGCCACAGATACGCAGTATTTT. As protein: CASSLKAGGATDTQYF.

This clone rates as medium-sized. The V and J genes are TRBV28 and TRBJ2-2, with D hard to call. The CDR3 length is 13 residues. V gave up 3 bases and J gave up 1 base, with 3 bases separating them. Per the germline V gene, CDR1 is MDHEN and CDR2 is SYDVKM. CDR3 residues: CASSFRNTGELFF. The DNA of the CDR3 is TGTGCCAGCAGTTTCCGGAACACCGGGGAGCTGTTTTTT.

The chain couples TRBV5-1 to TRBJ2-4, with a tentative D call TRBD2 (5 bases). This CDR3 comprises 12 residues. The V and J ends lost 2 bases and 9 bases respectively, with 9 bases between them. CDR1 is SGHRS and CDR2 is YFSETQ in the germline V gene. The CDR3 DNA is TGCGCCAGCAGCTTAGGAGGCAGCATTCAGTACTTC. This gives the protein CASSLGGSIQYF.

The rearrangement links TRBV28 to TRBJ1-4, with a tentative D call TRBD1 (5 bases). Trimming took 5 bases from V and 5 from J, leaving 15 bases between them. The CDR3 has 15 residues. Germline CDR1 and CDR2: MDHEN and SYDVKM. CDR3 in amino acids: CASSPTGTGNEKLFF. The CDR3 region has the DNA TGTGCCAGCAGTCCCACCGGGACGGGCAATGAAAAACTGTTTTTT. Full variable domain (missing parts from reference TRBV28 and TRBJ1-4): DVKVTQSSRYLVKRTGEKVFLECVQDMDHENMFWYRQDPGLGLRLIYFSYDVKMKEKGDIPEGYSVSREKKERFSLILESASTNQTSMYLCASSPTGTGNEKLFFGSGTQLSVL.

This clone was counted only a few times. The chain is built from TRBV2 and TRBJ1-3; D is ambiguous. The V gene lost 7 bases and the J gene lost 2 bases, with 15 bases spanning the gap. Looked up from germline, CDR1 is SNHLY and CDR2 is FYNNEI. The CDR3 contains 15 residues. In nucleotides, the CDR3 is TGTGCCAGCACCCATTTAACCCCTCCTGGAAACACCATATATTTT. Translated, it gives CASTHLTPPGNTIYF.

This clone was found a few times. The chain joins TRBV29-1 to TRBJ2-4; D unclear. With 4 bases removed from V and 3 bases from J, the gap between germline ends came to 10 bases. Germline V CDR1 and CDR2: SQVTM, ANQGSEA. The CDR3 consists of 13 residues. The CDR3 region has the DNA TGCAGCGTTGTCGGCAGCTACAAAAACATTCAGTACTTC. Translated: CSVVGSYKNIQYF.

The genes are TRBV5-1 and TRBJ1-1, with no clear D. V dropped 0 bases and J dropped 3 bases, with 9 bases sitting between them. Looked up from germline, CDR1 is SGHRS and CDR2 is YFSETQ. The CDR3 runs to 14 residues. This CDR3 reads CASSLASGDTEAFF. The CDR3 bases are TGCGCCAGCAGCTTGGCCTCGGGTGACACTGAAGCTTTCTTT.

The chain joins TRBV5-1 to TRBJ1-1; TRBD1 matches 8 bases. The V and J ends lost 0 bases and 4 bases, in that order; junction bases with no gene match: 2. CDR1 is SGHRS and CDR2 is YFSETQ in the germline V gene. CDR3 length equals 14 residues. CDR3 region: CASSLVQGGTEAFF. The CDR3 DNA reads TGCGCCAGCAGCTTGGTACAGGGGGGCACTGAAGCTTTCTTT.

The chain is built from TRBV2 and TRBJ1-2; D ambiguous. V lost 7 bases and J lost 6, with 12 bases in between. The CDR3 runs 12 residues. Germline V gene sequence: CDR1 SNHLY, CDR2 FYNNEI. For the CDR3, the DNA is TGTGCCAGCACCCGCCAGGAGGATGGCTACACCTTC. This sequence encodes CASTRQEDGYTF.

The rearrangement joins TRBV27 to TRBJ1-6; D ambiguous. This CDR3 comprises 17 residues. Per germline, CDR1 MNHEY and CDR2 SMNVEV (reference sequence). V gave up 5 bases and J gave up 7 bases, with 21 bases separating them. In DNA form, the CDR3 reads TGTGCCAGCAGTCGTAACCCCGCCTGGGGATTGAATTCACCCCTCCACTTT. This sequence encodes CASSRNPAWGLNSPLHF.

This clone has only a few counts. V and J are TRBV6-6 and TRBJ2-7; 9 nucleotides line up with TRBD1. CDR1 and CDR2 (germline): MNHNY, SVGAGI (reference sequence). CDR3 length equals 15 residues. Unmatched junction bases numbered 3, after V lost 2 bases and J lost 1 base. CDR3 DNA sequence: TGTGCCAGCAGTTACGGCGGGACAGGGTCCTACGAGCAGTACTTC. As protein: CASSYGGTGSYEQYF.

In this sample, this clone turned up a few times. The J gene is TRBJ2-1, the V gene TRBV29-1; D is unclear. This CDR3 spans 13 amino acids. Trimming shortened V by 3 bases and J by 5 bases, and 11 bases separated the two germline ends. Germline-derived CDR1 and CDR2 are SQVTM and ANQGSEA. CDR3 coding DNA: TGCAGCGTTGATTGGCTACCCGACAATGAGCAGTTCTTC. Translating gives CSVDWLPDNEQFF.

V gene TRBV7-2 combines with J gene TRBJ2-1; TRBD2 agrees at 10 bases. This CDR3 has 16 amino acids. The germline gives CDR1 SGHTA, CDR2 FQGNSA. The V gene end was trimmed by 5 bases and the J gene end by 4 bases; junction bases not matched to a gene: 8. As DNA, the CDR3 is TGTGCCAGCAGCCCCCCCGGACTAGCGGCGTACAATGAGCAGTTCTTC. Amino acid sequence: CASSPPGLAAYNEQFF.

The chain combines TRBV4-3 with TRBJ2-7, with TRBD1 matching over 7 bases. This CDR3 region has 15 residues. Germline CDR1 LGHNA, CDR2 YSLEER. The ends lost 4 bases at V and 3 bases at J; junction bases unmatched: 9. CDR3 loop: CASSRATGQHYEQYF. CDR3 nucleotide sequence: TGCGCCAGCAGCCGAGCGACGGGACAGCACTACGAGCAGTACTTC.